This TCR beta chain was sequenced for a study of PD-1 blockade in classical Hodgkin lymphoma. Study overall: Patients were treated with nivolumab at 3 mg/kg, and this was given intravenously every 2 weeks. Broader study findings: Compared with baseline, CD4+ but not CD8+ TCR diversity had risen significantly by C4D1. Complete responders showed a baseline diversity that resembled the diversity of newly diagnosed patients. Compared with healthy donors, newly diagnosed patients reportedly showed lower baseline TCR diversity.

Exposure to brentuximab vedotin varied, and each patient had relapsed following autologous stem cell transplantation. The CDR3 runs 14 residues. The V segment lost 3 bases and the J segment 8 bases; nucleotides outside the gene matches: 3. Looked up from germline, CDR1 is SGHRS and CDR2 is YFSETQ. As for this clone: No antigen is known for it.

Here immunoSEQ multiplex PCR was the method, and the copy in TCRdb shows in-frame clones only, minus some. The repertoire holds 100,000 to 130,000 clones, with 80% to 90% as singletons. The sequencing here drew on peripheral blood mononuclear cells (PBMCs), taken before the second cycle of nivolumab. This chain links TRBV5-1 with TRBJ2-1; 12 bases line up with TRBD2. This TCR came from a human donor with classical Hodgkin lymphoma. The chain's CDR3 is CASSWTSGKDEQFF. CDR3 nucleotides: TGCGCCAGCAGCTGGACTAGCGGGAAGGATGAGCAGTTCTTC.